These 30 T cell receptor beta chains were sequenced from one sample in a study of blood T cell repertoires in COVID-19. Assay: immunoSEQ multiplex PCR; the TCRdb copy retains only in-frame clones and omits some. The sample consists of about 350,000 clones, roughly nine tenths of them appearing once. Sequencing input: PBMCs or T cells enriched from blood (not recorded which). These receptors were taken from a woman aged 25 to 45 who had recovered from COVID-19.

The V call is TRBV19, the J call TRBJ1-1; 8 bases are shared with TRBD1. Trimming removed 4 bases from V and 3 bases from J; junction bases left unmatched: 10. Germline V gene sequence: CDR1 LNHDA, CDR2 SQIVND (reference sequence). The CDR3 has 16 residues. The CDR3: CASSTLTGARDTEAFF. CDR3 in DNA: TGTGCCAGTAGTACTTTGACAGGGGCGAGGGACACTGAAGCTTTCTTT.

This clone has only a few counts. V gene TRBV4-2 combines with J gene TRBJ2-2; tentative D call: TRBD2 (7 bases). The CDR3 loop spans 15 amino acids. V lost 1 base and J lost 6, with 12 bases in between. Germline V gives CDR1 LGHNA, CDR2 YNFKEQ. The CDR3 DNA reads as TGTGCCAGCAGCCAAGTCGAAGGGGGGGCCGGGGAGCTGTTTTTT. It yields the protein CASSQVEGGAGELFF.

The J gene is TRBJ1-2, the V gene TRBV7-9, with 9 positions matching TRBD1. The ends lost 1 base at V and 6 bases at J; junction bases unmatched: 9. Per germline, CDR1 SEHNR and CDR2 FQNEAQ (reference sequence). The CDR3 is made up of 16 amino acids. CDR3 sequence reads: CASSLDFDRGSHGYTF. In DNA form, the CDR3 reads TGTGCCAGCAGCTTAGATTTCGACAGGGGGAGTCATGGCTACACCTTC.

The chain couples TRBV11-2 to TRBJ2-4; TRBD1 is a possible D gene (5 bases). Germline CDR1 reads SGHAT; CDR2 reads FQNNGV. This CDR3 region has 14 residues. The V end lost 1 base, the J end lost 8 bases, and 12 bases lay between the germline ends. CDR3 region: CASSLADGRDIQYF. The CDR3 DNA follows: TGTGCCAGCAGCTTAGCTGACGGCAGGGACATTCAGTACTTC.

The chain couples TRBV7-9 to TRBJ1-4; D is uncertain. The length of the CDR3 is 16 residues. With 0 bases removed from V and 3 bases from J, the gap between germline ends came to 11 bases. Germline V gene sequence: CDR1 SEHNR, CDR2 FQNEAQ (reference sequence). The CDR3 loop is CASSLAGRRANEKLFF. For the CDR3, the DNA is TGTGCCAGCAGCTTAGCGGGGAGGCGAGCTAATGAAAAACTGTTTTTT.

V and J are TRBV12-5 and TRBJ2-3, with D tentatively TRBD1 (6 bases). The germline V and J ends were trimmed by 7 bases and 2 bases, with 10 bases remaining between them. The CDR3 totals 13 residues. From germline, CDR1 is LGHNT and CDR2 FRNRAP. CDR3 residues: CASANRDTDTQYF. The CDR3 DNA is TGTGCTAGTGCTAACAGGGACACAGATACGCAGTATTTT.

The chain combines TRBV10-3 with TRBJ1-2, with TRBD1 as a possible D gene (6 bases). CDR1 and CDR2 (germline): ENHRY, SYGVKD. The CDR3 loop spans 13 amino acids. Trimming cost V 0 bases and J 6 bases, with 8 bases left between them. CDR3 sequence reads: CAISESGTNGYTF. The DNA for the CDR3 is TGTGCCATCAGTGAGTCTGGGACAAATGGCTACACCTTC.

There are a few counts of this clone. J is TRBJ2-2 and V is TRBV5-1; TRBD1 is a possible D gene (6 bases). This CDR3 contains 14 residues. The germline V and J ends were trimmed by 4 bases and 4 bases, with 11 bases remaining between them. Germline V lookup: CDR1 SGHRS, CDR2 YFSETQ. CDR3 amino acids: CASSPTGLTGELFF. CDR3 coding DNA: TGCGCCAGCAGCCCTACAGGGCTCACCGGGGAGCTGTTTTTT. Using reference TRBV5-1 and TRBJ2-2 for the parts outside the CDR3, the full variable domain is KAGVTQTPRYLIKTRGQQVTLSCSPISGHRSVSWYQQTPGQGLQFLFEYFSETQRNKGNFPGRFSGRQFSNSRSEMNVSTLELGDSALYLCASSPTGLTGELFFGEGSRLTVL.

The chain joins TRBV6-6 to TRBJ1-5; 9 nucleotides agree with TRBD1. Germline V CDR1 and CDR2: MNHNY, SVGAGI (reference sequence). The CDR3 spans 14 residues. V gave up 2 bases and J gave up 7 bases; unmatched junction bases: 3. The CDR3: CASSYTGGRQPQHF. The CDR3 DNA sequence: TGTGCCAGCAGTTACACAGGGGGCAGGCAGCCCCAGCATTTT.

This clone was seen more than once but under ten times. Other DNA variants within this sample encode the same CDR3. V usage is TRBV9 and J usage is TRBJ2-5; TRBD2 might be the D (6 bases). Germline assignment: CDR1 SGDLS and CDR2 YYNGEE. V lost 0 bases and J lost 5, with 14 bases in between. CDR3 length: 15 residues. Here the CDR3 reads CASSVDSGRGETQYF. The CDR3 bases are TGTGCCAGCAGCGTAGATAGTGGTCGGGGGGAGACCCAGTACTTC.

This sequence joins TRBV7-9 and TRBJ2-2; TRBD1 aligns across 7 bases. J gave up 6 bases and V 2 bases, and 0 bases lay outside the gene matches. Germline CDR1 reads SEHNR; CDR2 reads FQNEAQ (reference sequence). The CDR3 runs to 13 residues. The CDR3 is CASSLQGAGELFF. The CDR3, as DNA: TGTGCCAGCAGCTTACAGGGGGCCGGGGAGCTGTTTTTT.

The V and J genes are TRBV18 and TRBJ2-6; TRBD1 might be the D (6 bases). In germline, CDR1 is KGHSH, CDR2 LQKENI. The CDR3 sequence is 20 residues long. Between the trimmed V and J ends, which lost 6 bases and 2 bases, there was a span of 26 bases. Here the CDR3 reads CASSDLPSGHWITGANVLTF. CDR3 coding DNA: TGTGCCAGCTCCGACCTCCCATCGGGACATTGGATAACTGGGGCCAACGTCCTGACTTTC. Full variable domain (rest looked up from reference TRBV18 and TRBJ2-6): NAGVMQNPRHLVRRRGQEARLRCSPMKGHSHVYWYRQLPEEGLKFMVYLQKENIIDESGMPKERFSAEFPKEGPSILRIQQVVRGDSAAYFCASSDLPSGHWITGANVLTFGAGSRLTVL.

The chain carries TRBV24-1 and TRBJ2-1; 11 bases fit TRBD2. This CDR3 region has 16 residues. Germline CDR1 and CDR2: KGHDR and SFDVKD. With 4 bases clipped from V and 5 bases from J, the junction kept 6 bases outside the gene matches. The CDR3, as DNA: TGTGCCACCAGTGAGTCCGGGACTAGCGGTGACAATGAGCAGTTCTTC. This encodes CATSESGTSGDNEQFF.

The rearrangement uses TRBV28 and TRBJ1-1; 7 bases agree with TRBD1. In germline, CDR1 is MDHEN, CDR2 SYDVKM. The CDR3 spans 11 residues. CDR3 protein: CASGRGTEAFF. CDR3 nucleotides: TGTGCGAGTGGCAGGGGGACTGAAGCTTTCTTT.

The V call is TRBV29-1, the J call TRBJ1-1, with D hard to call. Trimming pared 0 bases from V and 2 bases from J, leaving 10 bases between. The CDR3 totals 14 residues. The germline gives CDR1 SQVTM, CDR2 ANQGSEA. CDR3 sequence (DNA): TGCAGCGTTGAAGATTGGCGGATTAACACTGAAGCTTTCTTT. It specifies CSVEDWRINTEAFF.

The V call is TRBV27, the J call TRBJ1-6, with a weak D call TRBD1 (5 bases). CDR3 size: 15 residues. The germline V and J ends were trimmed by 4 bases and 10 bases, with 17 bases remaining between them. The germline V gene encodes CDR1 MNHEY and CDR2 SMNVEV (reference sequence). CDR3 DNA sequence: TGTGCCAGCAGTTCGCCCCAGGGTGGTGGATCACCCCTCCACTTT. Protein: CASSSPQGGGSPLHF.

V gene TRBV2 combines with J gene TRBJ2-7; D not resolved. V lost 3 bases to trimming and J lost 3 bases, with 6 bases between them. The germline CDR1 and CDR2 sequences are SNHLY and FYNNEI. CDR3 length equals 12 residues. The CDR3 region is CASSDSVYEQYF. The CDR3 bases are TGTGCCAGCAGTGACAGCGTCTACGAGCAGTACTTC.

The sample holds one count of this clone. This chain joins TRBV27 and TRBJ2-7; D may be TRBD2 (5 bases). Trimming left V 5 bases short and J 3 bases short, with 17 bases between. The CDR3 is 15 residues long. The germline CDR1 and CDR2 sequences are MNHEY and SMNVEV (reference sequence). The CDR3 loop reads CASSRAGEINYEQYF. In DNA, the CDR3 is TGTGCCAGCAGTAGGGCCGGGGAAATAAACTACGAGCAGTACTTC.

The chain is built from TRBV11-2 and TRBJ1-2; possibly TRBD1 for D (5 bases). CDR3 size: 17 residues. The V gene lost 1 base and the J gene lost 1 base, with 16 bases spanning the gap. In germline, CDR1 is SGHAT, CDR2 FQNNGV. CDR3 nucleotide sequence: TGTGCCAGCAGCTTAGTGGGAGGGACGGGGTTTAACTATGGCTACACCTTC. Its protein product is CASSLVGGTGFNYGYTF.

CDR3 sequence reads: CASSSPRGSNTGELFF. DNA of the CDR3: TGTGCCAGCAGCTCACCAAGAGGTTCGAACACCGGGGAGCTGTTTTTT. The chain couples TRBV7-9 to TRBJ2-2; D gene uncertain. This CDR3 spans 16 amino acids. The V end was cut by 4 bases, the J end by 0 bases, with 12 bases between. Per germline, CDR1 SEHNR and CDR2 FQNEAQ (reference sequence).

The CDR3 nucleotides read TGTGCCAGCAGTTCCCCAGGGACTAGCGGACGCCTCGAGCAGTACTTC. The encoded protein is CASSSPGTSGRLEQYF. The rearrangement links TRBV28 to TRBJ2-7; TRBD2 matches 11 bases. The CDR3 has 16 residues. Looked up from germline, CDR1 is MDHEN and CDR2 is SYDVKM. Trimming removed 4 bases from V and 6 bases from J; junction bases left unmatched: 11.

The V gene is TRBV30, the J gene TRBJ2-3; perhaps TRBD2 as D (6 bases). The V and J ends lost 5 bases and 6 bases respectively, with 12 bases between them. This CDR3 comprises 12 residues. Germline CDR1 is GTSNPN and CDR2 is SVGIG (reference sequence). The CDR3 DNA sequence: TGTGCCTGGGGGCGGGGTATTGATACGCAGTATTTT. Its translation: CAWGRGIDTQYF.

The rearrangement links TRBV29-1 to TRBJ1-1; 7 nucleotides match TRBD1. Germline lookup yields CDR1 SQVTM and CDR2 ANQGSEA. This CDR3 is built from 15 residues. V dropped 3 bases and J dropped 1; count of bases not matched to a gene: 8. Here the CDR3 reads CSVEATGTANTEAFF. Here the CDR3 DNA reads TGCAGCGTTGAGGCGACTGGGACAGCGAACACTGAAGCTTTCTTT.

The chain uses TRBV19 and TRBJ1-5; 7 bases are a match to TRBD1. Germline-derived CDR1 and CDR2 are LNHDA and SQIVND (reference sequence). With V trimmed by 3 bases and J by 6 bases, 2 bases remained unmatched. This CDR3 is built from 13 residues. The CDR3 nucleotides read TGTGCCAGTAGTATTGACAGGGCTCAGCCCCAGCATTTT. It specifies CASSIDRAQPQHF.

The chain combines TRBV25-1 with TRBJ2-1; 7 nucleotides align to TRBD1. J was trimmed by 4 bases and V by 11 bases; bases with no gene match: 11. The CDR3 sequence is 14 residues long. Germline values: CDR1 MGHDK, CDR2 SYGVNS. The DNA of the CDR3 is TGTGCCTCAGTACAGGGGAGTGAGTACAATGAGCAGTTCTTC. Translated, it gives CASVQGSEYNEQFF.

The chain links TRBV14 to TRBJ2-7; maybe TRBD2 (6 bases). This CDR3 comprises 14 residues. Trimming cost V 4 bases and J 2 bases, with 12 bases left between them. From germline, CDR1 is SGHDN and CDR2 FVKESK. The DNA for the CDR3 is TGTGCCAGCAGCCTAGGCGGAGGGGCCTACGAGCAGTACTTC. Its translation: CASSLGGGAYEQYF.

The V call is TRBV5-1, the J call TRBJ2-1; 9 bases align to TRBD1. The CDR3 loop spans 15 amino acids. Germline CDR1 reads SGHRS; CDR2 reads YFSETQ. V was pared by 4 bases and J by 2 bases, with 4 bases of the junction left unmatched. CDR3: CASSPRQGAYNEQFF. The CDR3 DNA reads TGCGCCAGCAGCCCTCGACAGGGGGCCTACAATGAGCAGTTCTTC.

The chain links TRBV28 to TRBJ2-3; possibly TRBD1 for D (5 bases). The CDR3 has 13 amino acids. Germline CDR1 reads MDHEN; CDR2 reads SYDVKM. Trimming shortened V by 4 bases and J by 4 bases, and 9 bases separated the two germline ends. The CDR3 bases are TGTGCCAGCAGTTCACAGGATCCAGATACGCAGTATTTT. Amino acid sequence: CASSSQDPDTQYF.

The J gene is TRBJ2-7, the V gene TRBV6-5; the match to TRBD2 covers 8 bases. The CDR3 contains 13 residues. Germline V gene sequence: CDR1 MNHEY, CDR2 SVGAGI. V was pared by 8 bases and J by 6 bases, with 9 bases of the junction left unmatched. Here the CDR3 DNA reads TGTGCCAGCTCACACGGCGGGGGGCGCGAGCAGTACTTC. Its translation is CASSHGGGREQYF.

In the case of this clone: An end of the junction differs from the germline gene, which may be a read error. The chain has TRBV7-7 and TRBJ2-5; no clear D gene. This CDR3 comprises 12 residues. Germline V lookup: CDR1 SSHAT, CDR2 FNYEAQ (reference sequence). As DNA, the CDR3 is TGTGCTAGCAGCTCCCTGAGCGAGACCCAGTACTTC. As protein: CASSSLSETQYF.